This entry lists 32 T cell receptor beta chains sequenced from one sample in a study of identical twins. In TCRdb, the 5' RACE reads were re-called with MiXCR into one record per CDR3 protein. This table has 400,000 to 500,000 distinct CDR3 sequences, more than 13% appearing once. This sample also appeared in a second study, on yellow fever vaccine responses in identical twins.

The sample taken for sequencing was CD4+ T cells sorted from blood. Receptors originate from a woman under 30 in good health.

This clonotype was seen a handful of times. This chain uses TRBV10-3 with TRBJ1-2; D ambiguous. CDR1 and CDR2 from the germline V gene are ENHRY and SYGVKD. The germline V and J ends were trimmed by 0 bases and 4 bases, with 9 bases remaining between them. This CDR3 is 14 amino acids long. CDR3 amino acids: CAISESMTSYGYTF. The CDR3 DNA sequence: TGTGCCATCAGTGAGTCAATGACAAGCTATGGCTACACCTTC.

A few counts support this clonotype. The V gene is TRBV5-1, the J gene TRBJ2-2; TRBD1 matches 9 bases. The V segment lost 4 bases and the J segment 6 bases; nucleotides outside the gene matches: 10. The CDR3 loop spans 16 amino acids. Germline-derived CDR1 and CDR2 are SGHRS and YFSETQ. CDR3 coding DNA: TGCGCCAGCAGCCCCCAGCCGGGACAGGGTTCCGGGGAGCTGTTTTTT. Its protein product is CASSPQPGQGSGELFF.

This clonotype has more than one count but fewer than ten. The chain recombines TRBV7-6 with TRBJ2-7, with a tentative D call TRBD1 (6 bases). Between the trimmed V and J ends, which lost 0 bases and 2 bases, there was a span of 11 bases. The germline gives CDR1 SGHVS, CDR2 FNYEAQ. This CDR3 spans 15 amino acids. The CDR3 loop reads CASSLAGTRTYEQYF. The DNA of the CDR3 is TGTGCCAGCAGCTTAGCCGGGACAAGGACCTACGAGCAGTACTTC.

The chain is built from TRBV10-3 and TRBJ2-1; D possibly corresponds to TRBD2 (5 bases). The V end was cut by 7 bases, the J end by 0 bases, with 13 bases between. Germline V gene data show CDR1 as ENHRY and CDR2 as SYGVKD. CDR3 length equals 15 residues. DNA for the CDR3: TGTGCCATCACCTCCCCGGGGAGCTCCTACAATGAGCAGTTCTTC. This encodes CAITSPGSSYNEQFF.

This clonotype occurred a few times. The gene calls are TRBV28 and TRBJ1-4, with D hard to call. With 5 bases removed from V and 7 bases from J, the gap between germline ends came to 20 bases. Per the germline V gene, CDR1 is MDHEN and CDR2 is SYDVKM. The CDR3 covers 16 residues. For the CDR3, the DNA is TGTGCCAGCAGTCCCTCCTGGGGAGGGTCCGGTGAAAAACTGTTTTTT. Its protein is CASSPSWGGSGEKLFF.

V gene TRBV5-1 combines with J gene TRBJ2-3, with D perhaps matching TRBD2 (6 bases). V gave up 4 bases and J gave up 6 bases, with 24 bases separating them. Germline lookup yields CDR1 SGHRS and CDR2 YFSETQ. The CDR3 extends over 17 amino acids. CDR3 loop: CASSPEGAGLPWDTQYF. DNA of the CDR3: TGCGCCAGCAGCCCGGAGGGAGCGGGCCTCCCCTGGGATACGCAGTATTTT.

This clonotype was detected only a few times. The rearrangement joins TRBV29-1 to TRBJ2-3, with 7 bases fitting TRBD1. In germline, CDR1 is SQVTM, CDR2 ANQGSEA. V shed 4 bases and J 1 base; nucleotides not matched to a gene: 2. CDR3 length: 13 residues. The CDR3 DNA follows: TGCAGCGTTGGTGACAGGGGCACAGATACGCAGTATTTT. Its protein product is CSVGDRGTDTQYF.

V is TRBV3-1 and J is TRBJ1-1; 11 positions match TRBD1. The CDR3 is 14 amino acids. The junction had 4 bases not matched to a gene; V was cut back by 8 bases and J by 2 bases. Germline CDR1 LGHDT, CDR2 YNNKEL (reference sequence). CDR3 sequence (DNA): TGTGCCAGCTGTCGGACAGGGGGCAACACTGAAGCTTTCTTT. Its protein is CASCRTGGNTEAFF.

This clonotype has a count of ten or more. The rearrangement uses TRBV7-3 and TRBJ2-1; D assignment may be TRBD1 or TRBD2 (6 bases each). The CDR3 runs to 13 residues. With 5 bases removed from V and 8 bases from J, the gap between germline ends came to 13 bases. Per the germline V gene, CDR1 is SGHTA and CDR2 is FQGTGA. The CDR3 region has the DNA TGTGCCAGCAGCATAAACAGGGAGGATGAGCAGTTCTTC. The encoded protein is CASSINREDEQFF.

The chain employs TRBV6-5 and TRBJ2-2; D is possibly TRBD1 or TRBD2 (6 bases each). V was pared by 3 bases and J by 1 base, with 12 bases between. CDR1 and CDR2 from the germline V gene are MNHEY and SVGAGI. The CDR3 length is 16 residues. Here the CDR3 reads CASSYGGRKNTGELFF. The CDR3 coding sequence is TGTGCCAGCAGTTATGGGGGGCGTAAGAACACCGGGGAGCTGTTTTTT.

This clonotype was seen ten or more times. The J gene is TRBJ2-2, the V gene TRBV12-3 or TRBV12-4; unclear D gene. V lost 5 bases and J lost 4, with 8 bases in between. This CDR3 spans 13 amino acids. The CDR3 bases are TGTGCCAGCAGTCCCGCCGTCACCGGGGAGCTGTTTTTT. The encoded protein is CASSPAVTGELFF.

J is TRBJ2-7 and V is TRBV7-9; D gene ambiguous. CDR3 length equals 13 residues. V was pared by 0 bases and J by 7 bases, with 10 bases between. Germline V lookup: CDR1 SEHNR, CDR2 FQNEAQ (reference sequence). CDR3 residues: CASSLASYGEQYF. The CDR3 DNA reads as TGTGCCAGCAGCTTAGCATCCTATGGGGAGCAGTACTTC.

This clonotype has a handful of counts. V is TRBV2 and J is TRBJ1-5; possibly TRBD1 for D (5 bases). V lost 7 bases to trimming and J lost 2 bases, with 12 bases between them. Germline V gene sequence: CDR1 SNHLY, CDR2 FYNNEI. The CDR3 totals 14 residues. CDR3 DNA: TGTGCCAGCAACGGCGGGGCGGGCAATCAGCCCCAGCATTTT. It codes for CASNGGAGNQPQHF.

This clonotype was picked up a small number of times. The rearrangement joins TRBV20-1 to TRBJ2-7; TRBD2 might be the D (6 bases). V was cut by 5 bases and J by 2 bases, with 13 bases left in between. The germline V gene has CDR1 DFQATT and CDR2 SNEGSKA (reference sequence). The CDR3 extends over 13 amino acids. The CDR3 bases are TGCAGTGCTGGGGCGGGGCTAGCCTACGAGCAGTACTTC. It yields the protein CSAGAGLAYEQYF.

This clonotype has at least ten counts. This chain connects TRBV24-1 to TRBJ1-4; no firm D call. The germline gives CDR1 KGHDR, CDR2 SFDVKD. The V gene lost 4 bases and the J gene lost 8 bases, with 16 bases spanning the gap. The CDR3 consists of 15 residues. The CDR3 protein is CATSEEQQEDEKLFF. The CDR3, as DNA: TGTGCCACCAGTGAGGAACAGCAGGAGGACGAAAAACTGTTTTTT.

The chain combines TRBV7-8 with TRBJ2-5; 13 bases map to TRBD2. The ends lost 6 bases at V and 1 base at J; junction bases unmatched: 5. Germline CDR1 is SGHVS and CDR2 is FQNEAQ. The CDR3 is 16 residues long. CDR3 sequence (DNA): TGTGCCAGCAGTAGACTAGCGGGGGGCGTCCAAGAGACCCAGTACTTC. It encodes CASSRLAGGVQETQYF. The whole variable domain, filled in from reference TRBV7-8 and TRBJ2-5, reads GAGVSQSPRYKVAKRGQDVALRCDPISGHVSLFWYQQALGQGPEFLTYFQNEAQLDKSGLPSDRFFAERPEGSVSTLKIQRTQQEDSAVYLCASSRLAGGVQETQYFGPGTRLLVL.

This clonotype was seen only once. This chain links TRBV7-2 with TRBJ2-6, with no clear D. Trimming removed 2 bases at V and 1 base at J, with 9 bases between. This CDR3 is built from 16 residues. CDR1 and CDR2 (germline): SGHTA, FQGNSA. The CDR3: CASSLWASSGANVLTF. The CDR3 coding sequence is TGTGCCAGCAGCTTATGGGCATCGTCTGGGGCCAACGTCCTGACTTTC.

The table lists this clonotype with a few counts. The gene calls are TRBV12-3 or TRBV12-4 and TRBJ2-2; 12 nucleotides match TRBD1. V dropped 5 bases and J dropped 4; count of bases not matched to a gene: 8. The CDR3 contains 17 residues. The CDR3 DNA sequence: TGTGCCAGCAGTATCCGGGACAGGGGGCCCCTCACCGGGGAGCTGTTTTTT. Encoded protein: CASSIRDRGPLTGELFF.

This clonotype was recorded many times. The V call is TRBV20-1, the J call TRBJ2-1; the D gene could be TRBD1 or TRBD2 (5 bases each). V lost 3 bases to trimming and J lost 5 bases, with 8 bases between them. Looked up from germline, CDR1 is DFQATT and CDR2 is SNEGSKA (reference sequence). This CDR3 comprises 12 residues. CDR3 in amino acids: CSASGANNEQFF. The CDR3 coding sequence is TGCAGTGCTAGCGGGGCGAACAATGAGCAGTTCTTC.

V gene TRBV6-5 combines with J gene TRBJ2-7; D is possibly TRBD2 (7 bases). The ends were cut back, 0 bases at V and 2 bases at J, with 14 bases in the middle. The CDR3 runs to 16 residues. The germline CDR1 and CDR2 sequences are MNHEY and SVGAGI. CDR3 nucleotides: TGTGCCAGCAGTTACTCGAATCGGGGGGCCGCCTACGAGCAGTACTTC. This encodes CASSYSNRGAAYEQYF.

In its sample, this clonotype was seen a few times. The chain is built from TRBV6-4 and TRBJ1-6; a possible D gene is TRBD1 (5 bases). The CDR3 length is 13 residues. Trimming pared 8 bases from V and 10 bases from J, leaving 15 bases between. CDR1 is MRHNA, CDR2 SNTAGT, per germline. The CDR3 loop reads CASSLGEGSPLHF. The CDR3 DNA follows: TGTGCCAGCTCTCTCGGGGAGGGGTCACCCCTCCACTTT.

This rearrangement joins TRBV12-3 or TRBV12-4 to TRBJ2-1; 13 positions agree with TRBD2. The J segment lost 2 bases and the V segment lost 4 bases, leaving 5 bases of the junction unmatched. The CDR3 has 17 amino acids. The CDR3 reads CASSSGTSGETYNEQFF. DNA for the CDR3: TGTGCCAGCAGTTCCGGGACTAGCGGGGAAACCTACAATGAGCAGTTCTTC.

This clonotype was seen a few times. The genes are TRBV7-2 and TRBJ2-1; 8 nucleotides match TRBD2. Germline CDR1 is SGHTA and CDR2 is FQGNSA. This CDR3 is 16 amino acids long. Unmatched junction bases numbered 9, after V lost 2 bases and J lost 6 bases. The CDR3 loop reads CASSLSGAGAINEQFF. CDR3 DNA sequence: TGTGCCAGCAGCTTATCCGGAGCGGGGGCCATCAATGAGCAGTTCTTC.

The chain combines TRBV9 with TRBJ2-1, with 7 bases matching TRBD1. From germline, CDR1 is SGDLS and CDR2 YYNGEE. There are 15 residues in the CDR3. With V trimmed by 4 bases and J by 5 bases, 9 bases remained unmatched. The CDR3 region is CASSLASQGNNEQFF. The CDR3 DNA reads TGTGCCAGCAGCCTGGCGTCACAGGGGAACAATGAGCAGTTCTTC.

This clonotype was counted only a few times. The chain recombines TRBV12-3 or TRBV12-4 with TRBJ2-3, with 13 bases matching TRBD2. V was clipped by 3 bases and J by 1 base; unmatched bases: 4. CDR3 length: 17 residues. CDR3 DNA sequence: TGTGCCAGCAGTTTCCGCGGACTAGCGGGGGGCACAGATACGCAGTATTTT. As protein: CASSFRGLAGGTDTQYF.

Written as DNA, the CDR3 is TGTGCCATCAGTGCGGCGGGAGCAGGGACCACAGATACGCAGTATTTT. Translating gives CAISAAGAGTTDTQYF. This chain uses TRBV10-3 with TRBJ2-3; 7 nucleotides line up with TRBD2. V was clipped by 4 bases and J by 2 bases; unmatched bases: 9. This CDR3 is 16 amino acids long. Germline CDR1 is ENHRY and CDR2 is SYGVKD.

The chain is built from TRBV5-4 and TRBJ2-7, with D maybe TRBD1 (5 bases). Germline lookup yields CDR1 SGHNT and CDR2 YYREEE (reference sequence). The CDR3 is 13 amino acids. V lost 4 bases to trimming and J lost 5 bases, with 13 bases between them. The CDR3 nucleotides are TGTGCCAGCAGCGCAGGGTTCGTCGACGAGCAGTACTTC. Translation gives CASSAGFVDEQYF. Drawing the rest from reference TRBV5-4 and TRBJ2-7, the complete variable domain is ETGVTQSPTHLIKTRGQQVTLRCSSQSGHNTVSWYQQALGQGPQFIFQYYREEENGRGNFPPRFSGLQFPNYSSELNVNALELDDSALYLCASSAGFVDEQYFGPGTRLTVT.

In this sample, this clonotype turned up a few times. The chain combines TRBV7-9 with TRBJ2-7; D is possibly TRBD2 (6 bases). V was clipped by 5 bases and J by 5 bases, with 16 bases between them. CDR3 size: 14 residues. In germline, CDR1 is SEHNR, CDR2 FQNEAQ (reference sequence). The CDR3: CASSRAAGSHEQYF. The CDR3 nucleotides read TGTGCCAGCAGCCGTGCGGCGGGGAGCCACGAGCAGTACTTC.

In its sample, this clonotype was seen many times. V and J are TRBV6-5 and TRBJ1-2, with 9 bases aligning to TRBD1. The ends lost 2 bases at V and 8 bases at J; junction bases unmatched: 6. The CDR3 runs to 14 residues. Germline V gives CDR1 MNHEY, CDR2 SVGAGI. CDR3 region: CASSYGTGPLGYTF. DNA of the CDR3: TGTGCCAGCAGTTACGGGACAGGGCCCTTGGGCTACACCTTC.

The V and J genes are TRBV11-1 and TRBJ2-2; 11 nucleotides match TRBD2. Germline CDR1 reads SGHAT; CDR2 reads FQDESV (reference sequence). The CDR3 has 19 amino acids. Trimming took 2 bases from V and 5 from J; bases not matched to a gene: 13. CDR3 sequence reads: CASSLIKLAGGPITGELFF. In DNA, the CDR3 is TGTGCCAGCAGCTTAATAAAGCTAGCGGGAGGACCCATTACCGGGGAGCTGTTTTTT. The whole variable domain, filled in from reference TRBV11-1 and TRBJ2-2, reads EAEVAQSPRYKITEKSQAVAFWCDPISGHATLYWYRQILGQGPELLVQFQDESVVDDSQLPKDRFSAERLKGVDSTLKIQPAELGDSAMYLCASSLIKLAGGPITGELFFGEGSRLTVL.

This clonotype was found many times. CDR3 region: CSVQSPGELFF. The CDR3 DNA reads as TGCAGCGTTCAATCGCCCGGGGAGCTGTTTTTT. The V call is TRBV29-1, the J call TRBJ2-2; D is ambiguous. Per the germline V gene, CDR1 is SQVTM and CDR2 is ANQGSEA. CDR3 size: 11 residues. Trimming shortened V by 5 bases and J by 6 bases, and 7 bases separated the two germline ends.

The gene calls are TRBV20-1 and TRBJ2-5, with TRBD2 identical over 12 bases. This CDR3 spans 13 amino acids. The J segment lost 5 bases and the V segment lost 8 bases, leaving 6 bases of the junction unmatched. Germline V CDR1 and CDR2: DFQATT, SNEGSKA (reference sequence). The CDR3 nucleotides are TGCAGTTTCCTAGCGGGAGGGATGGAGACCCAGTACTTC. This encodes CSFLAGGMETQYF.